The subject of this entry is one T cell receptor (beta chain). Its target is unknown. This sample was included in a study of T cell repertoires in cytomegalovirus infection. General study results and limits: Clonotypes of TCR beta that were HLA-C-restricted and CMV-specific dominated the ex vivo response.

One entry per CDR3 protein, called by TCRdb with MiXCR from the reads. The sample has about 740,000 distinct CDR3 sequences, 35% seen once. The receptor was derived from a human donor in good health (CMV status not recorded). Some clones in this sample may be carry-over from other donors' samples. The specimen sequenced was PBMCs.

The CDR3 DNA follows: TGTGCCAGCAGCTTAAATCGGGTACCCTACTCAGTTTACGAGCAGTACTTC. This codes for CASSLNRVPYSVYEQYF. The rearrangement links TRBV7-8 to TRBJ2-7; D remains ambiguous. Trimming took off 2 bases at V and 4 bases at J, with 21 bases between the two ends. From germline, CDR1 is SGHVS and CDR2 FQNEAQ. The CDR3 contains 17 residues.